The rows below give T cell receptor beta chains drawn from one sample of a study of response to subunit inactivated influenza vaccine. TCRdb reprocessed the RT-PCR reads with MiXCR, giving one entry per CDR3 protein. Among more than 450,000 distinct CDR3 sequences listed, 12% were seen once. The material sequenced was PBMCs from blood, taken on the day of vaccination. The receptors were sampled from a man aged 50 to 59 who received an inactivated influenza vaccine. The conserved cysteine and the conserved F or W are not part of the CDR3 here. D genes are given only for firm matches. Size is stated for part of the rows, as once, few or many counts, or as a class when the clone is expanded.

d_gene	j_gene	abundance	v_gene	CDR3aa
TRBD2	TRBJ2-1	few	TRBV25-1	ASSEGTSGRAIEQF
TRBD2	TRBJ2-7	few	TRBV11-3	ASSLGWPGQEILWTSGTQQY
.	TRBJ1-4	many	TRBV4-1	ASSPTALNEKLF
TRBD2	TRBJ2-1	.	TRBV4-3	ASSRQGGSGHNEQF
TRBD1	TRBJ1-5	many	TRBV28	ASSSFRDRGSGQPQH
.	TRBJ2-5	.	TRBV7-2	ASSLTRQSQETQY
.	TRBJ2-7	few	TRBV12-3/TRBV12-4	ASSSPGVPYEQY
.	TRBJ2-3	few	TRBV10-2	ASSGPGSTDTQY
TRBD2	TRBJ2-5	many	TRBV4-3	ASSPGGAGETQY
TRBD2	TRBJ2-3	.	TRBV20-1	SARLPSGGPDTQY
.	TRBJ1-4	.	TRBV12-3/TRBV12-4	ASGGYPGEKLF
.	TRBJ2-7	few	TRBV5-6	ASSFGQGAFYEQY
TRBD2	TRBJ2-1	.	TRBV30	AWSVRGSGRGQF
TRBD2	TRBJ2-3	.	TRBV7-6	ASSRRGGHTDTQY
TRBD2	TRBJ2-3	.	TRBV12-3/TRBV12-4	ASDKVGGTRVQY
TRBD1	TRBJ2-7	.	TRBV7-2	ASSRPGTGFGSYEQY
.	TRBJ2-3	many	TRBV7-2	ASSLVEDTQY
TRBD1	TRBJ2-1	many	TRBV12-3/TRBV12-4	ASSGDRLRGNEQF
.	TRBJ2-1	.	TRBV7-2	ASSYAPNSYNEQF
TRBD2	TRBJ2-1	.	TRBV7-2	ASKRGGGNEQF
.	TRBJ2-3	few	TRBV7-3	ASSLGGPPDTQY
.	TRBJ1-6	many	TRBV5-1	ASSLEGPWNSPLH
TRBD1	TRBJ2-4	few	TRBV27	ASSFRDRAIQY
.	TRBJ1-1	few	TRBV7-8	ASSPSRVEAF
TRBD2	TRBJ2-2	few	TRBV6-1	ASSAKLAAGELF
.	TRBJ2-7	few	TRBV4-3	ASSQEGRGEQY
.	TRBJ2-2	many	TRBV6-1	ASRASSTGELF
TRBD1	TRBJ1-1	few	TRBV12-3/TRBV12-4	ASRTGMMNTEAF
.	TRBJ2-1	few	TRBV9	ASSVAPSFSGTSYNEQF
.	TRBJ2-5	many	TRBV5-1	ASSFRFATEETQY
TRBD2	TRBJ2-7	few	TRBV7-9	ASRAGLGEQY
.	TRBJ2-7	.	TRBV4-2	ASSPVGAGAFLAYEQY
.	TRBJ2-2	.	TRBV7-3	ASSLLSGGNTGVLF
.	TRBJ2-7	.	TRBV5-8	ASRQDYSYEQY
.	TRBJ2-7	.	TRBV5-1	ASSLATGEQY
.	TRBJ2-1	many	TRBV5-5	ASSSISFEQF
TRBD1	TRBJ2-6	many	TRBV10-3	ATGQGATGANVLT
.	TRBJ1-1	.	TRBV15	ATSRGRAVGTEAY
TRBD1	TRBJ1-2	.	TRBV10-3	AISERDRGRGYT
.	TRBJ1-5	.	TRBV24-1	ATSQMSNQPQH
.	TRBJ2-3	few	TRBV7-3	ASSLNAGPDTQY
.	TRBJ2-3	.	TRBV12-3/TRBV12-4	ASRLSASTDTQY
.	TRBJ2-5	few	TRBV27	ASSLGQGVGTQY
.	TRBJ2-5	many	TRBV3-1	ASSQGGQETQY
TRBD1	TRBJ2-5	few	TRBV11-2	ASSYEQGAWETQY
.	TRBJ2-3	.	TRBV3-1	ASSQEITTSGTDTQY
TRBD1	TRBJ2-1	few	TRBV20-1	SATRGLGSNEQF
TRBD1	TRBJ2-3	many	TRBV24-1	ATSDYGQGPDTQY
.	TRBJ2-3	few	TRBV20-1	SALPWGSDTQY
TRBD1	TRBJ2-1	many	TRBV29-1	SARTEGAHDEQF
.	TRBJ2-3	few	TRBV3-1	ASSLDSITDTQY
TRBD2	TRBJ2-5	.	TRBV7-2	ASSFVAGYQETQY
.	TRBJ1-5	.	TRBV6-2/TRBV6-3	ASRREYSNQPQH
TRBD2	TRBJ2-3	.	TRBV20-1	SALRLAGAKDTQY
TRBD1	TRBJ2-7	.	TRBV20-1	SAAPGQSYEQY